This is a list of T cell receptor beta chains from one sample in a study of blood T cell repertoires in COVID-19. Some clones are missing from TCRdb's copy, which holds only in-frame ones; the method was immunoSEQ multiplex PCR. The sample includes just under 65,000 clones, around 82% seen only once; the top ten take 12% to 15%. Source material: peripheral blood. These receptor sequences come from a man aged 55 to 70 with COVID-19, enrolled during active disease. The CDR3 runs from the conserved cysteine through the conserved F or W. Each record gives: J gene, V gene, clone size, D gene, CDR3 protein, CDR3 DNA. A D gene is named only where the DNA matches it firmly. Expanded clones are given a class, and other clones once, few, many or no size at all.

>TRBJ1-5|TRBV5-3|-|-
CARSFLTGRGQPQHF
TGTGCCAGAAGCTTCTTAACGGGGAGAGGTCAGCCCCAGCATTTT
>TRBJ2-7|TRBV7-2|few|TRBD2
CASSLGLADYYEQYF
TGTGCCAGCAGCTTGGGACTAGCGGATTACTACGAGCAGTACTTC
>TRBJ2-2|TRBV6-4|-|-
CASSDGGFTTGELFF
TGTGCCAGCAGTGATGGGGGGTTCACCACCGGGGAGCTGTTTTTT
>TRBJ2-1|TRBV10-3|-|-
CAISAEEYNEQFF
TGTGCCATCAGTGCCGAAGAGTACAATGAGCAGTTCTTC
>TRBJ2-7|TRBV5-1|-|-
CASTRDFTYEQYF
TGCGCCAGCACGCGGGATTTCACCTACGAGCAGTACTTC
>TRBJ2-7|TRBV6-5|-|-
CAVYIGLPTYEQYF
TGTGCCGTATACATCGGACTTCCCACCTACGAGCAGTACTTC
>TRBJ2-7|TRBV11-2|-|-
CASSLAGSYEQYF
TGTGCCAGCAGCTTAGCAGGGTCCTACGAGCAGTACTTC
>TRBJ1-2|TRBV2|-|-
CASSVSDVPGGYTF
TGTGCCAGCAGTGTTAGTGACGTTCCGGGTGGCTACACCTTC
>TRBJ2-1|TRBV12-5|-|TRBD2
CASGLRLAGAYNEQFF
TGTGCTAGTGGTTTGCGGCTAGCGGGGGCCTACAATGAGCAGTTCTTC
>TRBJ2-7|TRBV5-1|-|TRBD1
CASRDRGSEQYF
TGCGCCAGCAGGGACAGGGGGAGCGAGCAGTACTTC
>TRBJ1-1|TRBV10-3|once|-
CAIRDTKGTEAFF
TGTGCCATCCGGGACACCAAGGGAACTGAAGCTTTCTTT
>TRBJ1-1|TRBV6-5|-|TRBD1
CASSSQGLVAFF
TGTGCCAGCAGTTCACAGGGGTTGGTGGCTTTCTTT
>TRBJ2-3|TRBV7-6|-|-
CASSSWSGADTQYF
TGTGCCAGCAGCTCGTGGTCAGGGGCAGATACGCAGTATTTT
>TRBJ1-4|TRBV2|-|TRBD1
CASSDRGQYNEKLFF
TGTGCCAGCAGTGACAGGGGGCAATACAATGAAAAACTGTTTTTT
>TRBJ1-6|TRBV6-6|-|-
CATSPGYNSPLHF
TGTGCCACCAGTCCGGGGTATAATTCACCCCTCCACTTT
>TRBJ2-2|TRBV7-9|-|-
CASSTNTGNRELFF
TGTGCCAGCAGTACGAATACGGGAAATCGAGAGCTGTTTTTT
>TRBJ2-5|TRBV7-9|many|TRBD1
CASSPWTGEETQYF
TGTGCCAGCAGCCCGTGGACAGGAGAAGAGACCCAGTACTTC
>TRBJ2-7|TRBV29-1|-|TRBD2
CSVEAMASGGEQYF
TGCAGCGTTGAAGCCATGGCCTCGGGGGGGGAGCAGTACTTC
>TRBJ2-7|TRBV9|-|-
CASSVGGGGYEQYF
TGTGCCAGCAGCGTAGGGGGGGGCGGCTACGAGCAGTACTTC
>TRBJ1-5|TRBV12-5|-|-
CASKLSNQPQHF
TGTGCTAGTAAACTTAGCAATCAGCCCCAGCATTTT
>TRBJ1-2|TRBV7-9|few|-
CASSLVSVYGYTF
TGTGCCAGCAGCTTAGTATCAGTATATGGCTACACCTTC
>TRBJ2-3|TRBV28|few|TRBD2
CASSSLLAGFDTQYF
TGTGCCAGCAGTTCCCTCCTAGCGGGATTCGATACGCAGTATTTT
>TRBJ2-2|TRBV11-3|-|-
CASSLGVTGELFF
TGTGCCAGCAGCTTAGGAGTCACCGGGGAGCTGTTTTTT
>TRBJ2-7|TRBV5-6|-|TRBD1
CASSRAGTVFYEQYF
TGTGCCAGCAGCAGAGCCGGGACAGTGTTCTACGAGCAGTACTTC
>TRBJ2-7|TRBV7-2|-|TRBD2
CASSLTSGFYEQYF
TGTGCCAGCAGCTTAACTAGCGGGTTTTACGAGCAGTACTTC
>TRBJ2-5|TRBV6-5|few|TRBD1
CASRTGVKETQYF
TGTGCCAGCCGGACAGGGGTTAAGGAGACCCAGTACTTC
>TRBJ2-7|TRBV5-4|-|-
CASSPQTGSSYEQYF
TGTGCCAGCAGCCCCCAGACAGGAAGCTCCTACGAGCAGTACTTC
>TRBJ2-3|TRBV4-1|-|-
CASSQQSQSADTQYF
TGCGCCAGCAGCCAACAAAGTCAGTCAGCAGATACGCAGTATTTT
>TRBJ1-1|TRBV5-1|-|-
CASSLAGVAFF
TGCGCCAGCAGCTTGGCCGGTGTAGCTTTCTTT
>TRBJ1-1|TRBV18|-|-
CASSPGANTEAFF
TGTGCCAGCTCACCTGGAGCGAACACTGAAGCTTTCTTT
>TRBJ2-1|TRBV7-3|-|-
CASSLSGQYNEQFF
TGTGCCAGCAGCTTAAGTGGGCAGTACAATGAGCAGTTCTTC
>TRBJ2-7|TRBV29-1|-|-
CSVESGTIIYEQYF
TGCAGCGTTGAATCCGGGACAATTATCTACGAGCAGTACTTC
>TRBJ2-5|TRBV5-1|-|-
CASSLAGGVIQETQYF
TGCGCCAGCAGCTTGGCCGGTGGAGTTATCCAAGAGACCCAGTACTTC
>TRBJ2-7|TRBV29-1|once|TRBD1
CSVAPGQGIYEQYF
TGCAGCGTTGCCCCCGGACAGGGGATATACGAGCAGTACTTC
>TRBJ1-2|TRBV20-1|-|-
CSASTINYGYTF
TGCAGTGCTAGTACTATTAACTATGGCTACACCTTC
>TRBJ2-1|TRBV5-4|-|TRBD1
CASSGTARAGNEQFF
TGTGCCAGCAGCGGGACAGCTCGGGCAGGCAATGAGCAGTTCTTC
>TRBJ2-3|TRBV7-3|-|TRBD1
CASSLGTGAGDTQYF
TGTGCCAGCAGCTTAGGGACAGGGGCGGGAGATACGCAGTATTTT
>TRBJ1-4|TRBV7-2|-|-
CASSLEGAGTEKLFF
TGTGCCAGCAGCTTGGAGGGAGCGGGGACTGAAAAACTGTTTTTT
>TRBJ1-4|TRBV10-3|once|-
CAISESPGNEKLFF
TGTGCCATCAGTGAGTCGCCAGGGAATGAAAAACTGTTTTTT
>TRBJ2-7|TRBV10-3|-|TRBD2
CATQREYEQYF
TGTGCCACTCAGCGGGAATACGAGCAGTACTTC
>TRBJ2-1|TRBV11-2|-|-
CASSSGGASAHGEQFF
TGTGCCAGCAGCTCGGGTGGGGCTAGCGCCCATGGTGAGCAGTTCTTC
>TRBJ2-5|TRBV15|-|TRBD2
CATSRDRGVETQYF
TGTGCCACCAGCAGAGATCGGGGGGTTGAGACCCAGTACTTC
>TRBJ1-1|TRBV5-6|-|-
CASSFALGGSPATEAFF
TGTGCCAGCAGCTTTGCGCTTGGGGGGAGCCCGGCCACTGAAGCTTTCTTT
>TRBJ1-1|TRBV7-3|once|TRBD1
CASRSTGGTEAFF
TGTGCCAGCAGATCAACAGGGGGCACTGAAGCTTTCTTT
>TRBJ1-2|TRBV12-3/TRBV12-4|-|TRBD1
CATKGAFDYGYTF
TGTGCCACTAAGGGGGCGTTCGACTATGGCTACACCTTC
>TRBJ2-1|TRBV5-1|-|TRBD2
CASSSPAGVLDEQFF
TGCGCCAGCAGCTCTCCAGCGGGGGTGTTGGATGAGCAGTTCTTC
>TRBJ2-2|TRBV27|-|-
CASRQAGAGELFF
TGTGCCAGCAGGCAAGCCGGGGCCGGGGAGCTGTTTTTT
>TRBJ1-1|TRBV6-2/TRBV6-3|-|-
CASSYSRGNTEAFF
TGTGCCAGCAGTTACTCGCGGGGGAACACTGAAGCTTTCTTT
>TRBJ2-6|TRBV5-1|few|-
CASSSPTGDTGANVLTF
TGCGCCAGCAGCTCGCCGACAGGTGATACTGGGGCCAACGTCCTGACTTTC
>TRBJ2-3|TRBV5-1|few|TRBD2
CASSWTFLAAYTDTQYF
TGCGCCAGCAGCTGGACATTTCTAGCGGCGTACACAGATACGCAGTATTTT
>TRBJ1-4|TRBV7-3|few|TRBD1
CASSLTGSGGKLFF
TGTGCCAGCAGCCTGACAGGGAGCGGGGGAAAACTGTTTTTT
>TRBJ1-6|TRBV5-6|once|TRBD1
CASSYWTGLGSPLHF
TGTGCCAGCAGCTATTGGACAGGGTTAGGTTCACCCCTCCACTTT
>TRBJ2-7|TRBV24-1|-|TRBD1
CATIPRDRDHEQYF
TGTGCCACCATTCCCCGGGACAGGGATCACGAGCAGTACTTC